This T cell receptor beta chain originates from a study of identical twins. General observations from the study: Twins shared beta out-of-frame sequences in excess, but this excess was weaker. The study found excess low generation probability among twin-shared out-of-frame alpha sequences.

CDR1 MNHEY and CDR2 SMNVEV come from the germline V gene (reference sequence). The CDR3 covers 15 residues. After template switching added a universal primer site, the resulting cDNA carried unique molecular identifiers. TCRdb processed the 5' RACE reads anew with MiXCR; each CDR3 protein has one entry. The repertoire has about 890,000 distinct CDR3 sequences, around 12% of them found once; the top ten carry around 1.5%. As to this clonotype: As yet, its antigen is unknown. A read error may explain this, as a much larger clone is one base away.

This same sample was also taken into another study, of yellow fever vaccine responses in identical twins.

Sequencing was performed on PBMCs. V and J are TRBV27 and TRBJ2-1; D gene uncertain. The clonotype originates from a young woman in good health. The CDR3 here is CAISLTALPYNEQFF. In DNA form, the CDR3 reads TGTGCCATCAGTTTAACAGCGTTACCCTACAATGAGCAGTTCTTC.